A selection of T cell receptor beta chains follows, all from one sample in a study of shared clonotypes between healthy human individuals. Produced via immunoSEQ multiplex PCR; TCRdb's table is partial and in-frame only. The sample has over a million clones, 70% to 80% seen once. The sequenced material came from memory CD4+ T cells from PBMCs. These receptor sequences come from a man younger than 35 in good health. Some clones in this sample may be carry-over from other donors' samples. CDR3s include the opening cysteine and the closing phenylalanine or tryptophan. A D gene is named only where the DNA matches it firmly. Not all rows give a size; the values are once, few, many and, for expanded clones, a class.

NA	TRBJ1-2	TRBD1	TRBV28	TGTGCCAGCACGTGGGTGGGGACAGCTAATGGCTACACCTTC	CASTWVGTANGYTF
NA	TRBJ2-7	NA	TRBV30	TGTGCCTGGGGACAACAGGGCGGCTACGAGCAGTACTTC	CAWGQQGGYEQYF
NA	TRBJ2-2	NA	TRBV29-1	TGCAGTGGTGGTTGGCGTACCGGGGAGCTGTTTTTT	CSGGWRTGELFF
NA	TRBJ1-2	NA	TRBV7-6	TGTGCCAGCAGCCCCCTCGGTCGGGGCTATGGCTACACCTTC	CASSPLGRGYGYTF
few	TRBJ1-1	TRBD1	TRBV28	TGTGGCTCTACGCCCCGGCAGGGGGCTGGTACTGAAGCTTTCTTT	CGSTPRQGAGTEAFF
NA	TRBJ2-3	NA	TRBV6-6	TGTGCCAGCAAGTCTGCGGGCACAGATACGCAGTATTTT	CASKSAGTDTQYF
NA	TRBJ2-5	NA	TRBV10-3	TGTGCCATCAGTGAAGAGGCAGAAGTACAAGAGACCCAGTACTTC	CAISEEAEVQETQYF
NA	TRBJ2-3	NA	TRBV29-1	TGCAGCGTTGAAGGTGCCGGAGGGACTAGCACAGATACGCAGTATTTT	CSVEGAGGTSTDTQYF
NA	TRBJ2-1	TRBD2	TRBV28	TGTGCCAGCAAGGGGACTAGCGGATACAATGAGCAGTTCTTC	CASKGTSGYNEQFF
NA	TRBJ1-5	TRBD1	TRBV18	TGTGCCAGCTCACCAAGGCAGGGGGCCAACAATCAGCCCCAGCATTTT	CASSPRQGANNQPQHF
NA	TRBJ2-2	NA	TRBV5-4	TGTGCCAGCAGCTCAGGACTCGACTCTTTCGCCGGGGAGCTGTTTTTT	CASSSGLDSFAGELFF
NA	TRBJ2-7	TRBD2	TRBV10-2	TGCGCCAGCAGTGATAGTGGACTAGCGGAATACGAGCAGTACTTC	CASSDSGLAEYEQYF
once	TRBJ1-5	NA	TRBV5-8	TGTGCCAGCAGCCAGACTGAGAGTTCATATAGCAATCAGCCCCAGCATTTT	CASSQTESSYSNQPQHF
NA	TRBJ1-4	NA	TRBV28	TGTGCCAGCAGCTCATCCCGACTTGCAACTAATGAAAAACTGTTTTTT	CASSSSRLATNEKLFF
NA	TRBJ1-5	NA	TRBV19	TGTGCCAGTAGTATAATTCAGCCCCAGCATTTT	CASSIIQPQHF
NA	TRBJ2-7	NA	TRBV28	TGTGCCAGCAGTAGCGGTGGAGACAGTCGGCGCGAGCAGTACTTC	CASSSGGDSRREQYF
NA	TRBJ2-7	NA	TRBV27	TGTGCCAGCAGTCACGACTCCAGGGTCTACTCCTACGAGCAGTACTTC	CASSHDSRVYSYEQYF
NA	TRBJ1-2	NA	TRBV28	TGTGCCACCCAGTCTGGTGGGGGGGCGGATGGCTACACCTTC	CATQSGGGADGYTF
NA	TRBJ2-1	TRBD2	TRBV2	TGTGCCAGCAGTGCAAGACTAGCGGGAAACTACAATGAGCAGTTCTTC	CASSARLAGNYNEQFF
few	TRBJ1-3	NA	TRBV5-1	TGCGCCAGCAGCTTGGCCGGGGACACCATATATTTT	CASSLAGDTIYF
NA	TRBJ2-7	NA	TRBV5-6	TGTGCCAGCAGCCCCGGCGGAGGGCTCGAGCAGTACTTC	CASSPGGGLEQYF
NA	TRBJ1-3	NA	TRBV6-1	TGTGCCAGCAGTGAAGTGTTTACAGTCCTCTCTGGAAACACCATATATTTT	CASSEVFTVLSGNTIYF
NA	TRBJ2-1	NA	TRBV6-4	TGTGCCAGCAGGAAGACGGCGTTTAGGCATGAGCAGTTCTTC	CASRKTAFRHEQFF
once	TRBJ2-6	NA	TRBV15	TGTGCCACCAGCGGAGGAGGGGCGCGTGGGGCCAACGTCCTGACTTTC	CATSGGGARGANVLTF
NA	TRBJ2-1	TRBD1	TRBV6-5	TGTGCCAGCAGTTCGCAGGGGGCTACGAATGAGCAGTTCTTC	CASSSQGATNEQFF